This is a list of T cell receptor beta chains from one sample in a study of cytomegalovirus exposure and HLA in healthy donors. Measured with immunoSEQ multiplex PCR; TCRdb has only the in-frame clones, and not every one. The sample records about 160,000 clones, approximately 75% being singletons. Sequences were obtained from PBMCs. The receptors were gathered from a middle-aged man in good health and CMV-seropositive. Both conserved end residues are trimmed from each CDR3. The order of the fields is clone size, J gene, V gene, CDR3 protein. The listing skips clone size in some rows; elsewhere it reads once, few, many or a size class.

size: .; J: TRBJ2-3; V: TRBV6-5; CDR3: ASSYSSRGGTDTQY
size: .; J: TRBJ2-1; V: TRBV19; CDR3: ASSIRF
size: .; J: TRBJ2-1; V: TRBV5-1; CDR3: ASSLDRGSYNEQF
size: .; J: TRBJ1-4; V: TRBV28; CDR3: ASSRTGANEKLF
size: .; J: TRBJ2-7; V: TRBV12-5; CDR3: ASGRDEQY
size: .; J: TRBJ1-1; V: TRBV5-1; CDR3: ASSWRGGNTEAF
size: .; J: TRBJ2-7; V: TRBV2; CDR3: ASSAPPAYEQY
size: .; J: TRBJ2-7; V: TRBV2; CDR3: ASSQRQGSYEQY
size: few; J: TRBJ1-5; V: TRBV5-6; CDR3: ASSLALGGLQPQH
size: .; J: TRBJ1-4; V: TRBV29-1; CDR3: SVDQGFGEKLF
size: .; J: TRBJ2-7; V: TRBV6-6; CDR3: ASSYGQSRSNEQY
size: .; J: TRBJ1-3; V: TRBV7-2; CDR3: ASSPLNSGNTIY
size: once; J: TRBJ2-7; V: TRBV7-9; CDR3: ASSLATRTGGGYEQY
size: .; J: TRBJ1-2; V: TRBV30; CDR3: AWSPLEGYT
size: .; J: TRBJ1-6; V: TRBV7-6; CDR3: ASSPLGLQGRTYNSPLH
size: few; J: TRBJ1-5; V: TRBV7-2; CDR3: ASSPGQSSNQPQH